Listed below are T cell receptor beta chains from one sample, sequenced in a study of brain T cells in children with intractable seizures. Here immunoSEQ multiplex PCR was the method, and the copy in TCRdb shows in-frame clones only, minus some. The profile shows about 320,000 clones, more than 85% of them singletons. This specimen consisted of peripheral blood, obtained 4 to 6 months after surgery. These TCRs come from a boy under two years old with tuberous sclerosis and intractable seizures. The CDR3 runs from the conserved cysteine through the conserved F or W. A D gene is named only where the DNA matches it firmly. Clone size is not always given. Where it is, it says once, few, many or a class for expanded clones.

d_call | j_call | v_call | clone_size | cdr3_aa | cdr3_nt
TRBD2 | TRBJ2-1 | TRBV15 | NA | CATSPGTRIVNEQFF | TGTGCCACCAGCCCCGGGACTAGGATTGTCAATGAGCAGTTCTTC
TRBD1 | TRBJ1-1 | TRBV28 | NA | CASSLVGTGDTEAFF | TGTGCCAGCAGTTTAGTCGGGACAGGGGACACTGAAGCTTTCTTT
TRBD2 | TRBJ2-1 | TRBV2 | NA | CASSEIAGGYNEQFF | TGTGCCAGCAGTGAAATAGCGGGGGGCTACAATGAGCAGTTCTTC
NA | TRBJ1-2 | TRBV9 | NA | CASSAFQGTYGYTF | TGTGCCAGCAGCGCCTTCCAGGGGACTTATGGCTACACCTTC
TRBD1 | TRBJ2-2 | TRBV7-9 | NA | CASSLGDRDTGELFF | TGTGCCAGCAGCTTAGGGGACAGGGACACCGGGGAGCTGTTTTTT
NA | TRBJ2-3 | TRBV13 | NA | CASSRGTDTQYF | TGTGCCAGCAGCCGCGGGACAGATACGCAGTATTTT
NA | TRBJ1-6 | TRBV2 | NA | CASSEAGQNNSPLHF | TGTGCCAGCAGTGAAGCAGGCCAGAATAATTCACCCCTCCACTTT
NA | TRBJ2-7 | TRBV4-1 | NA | CASSQEAGGYEQYF | TGCGCCAGCAGCCAAGAGGCAGGGGGGTACGAGCAGTACTTC
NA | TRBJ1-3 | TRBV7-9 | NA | CASSSRLELGNTIYF | TGTGCCAGCAGCTCCCGTTTAGAGCTCGGAAACACCATATATTTT
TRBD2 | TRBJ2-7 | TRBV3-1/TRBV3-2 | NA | CASSQNREVYEQYF | TGTGCCAGCAGCCAAAACCGGGAGGTCTACGAGCAGTACTTC
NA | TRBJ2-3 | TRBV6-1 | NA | CASSEILQNTQYF | TGTGCCAGCAGTGAAATACTACAGAATACGCAGTATTTT
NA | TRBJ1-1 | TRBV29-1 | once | CSAKPTGLNTEAFF | TGCAGCGCTAAACCGACAGGTCTGAACACTGAAGCTTTCTTT
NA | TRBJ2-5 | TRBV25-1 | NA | CASSGSWGSGTGETQYF | TGTGCCAGCAGTGGATCTTGGGGTAGCGGAACGGGGGAGACCCAGTACTTC
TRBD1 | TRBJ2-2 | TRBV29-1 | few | CSVDPRGRPGELFF | TGCAGCGTTGATCCCAGGGGGCGTCCCGGGGAGCTGTTTTTT
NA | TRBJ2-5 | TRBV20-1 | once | CSASDPRPTWETQYF | TGCAGTGCTAGTGATCCGAGACCGACTTGGGAGACCCAGTACTTC
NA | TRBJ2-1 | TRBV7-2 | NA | CASSLGPGITYNEQFF | TGTGCCAGCAGCTTGGGGCCCGGGATTACCTACAATGAGCAGTTCTTC
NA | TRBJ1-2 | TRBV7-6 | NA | CASSLMEGPNYGYTF | TGTGCCAGCAGCTTGATGGAGGGGCCAAACTATGGCTACACCTTC
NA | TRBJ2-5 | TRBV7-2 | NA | CASSWGAKETQYF | TGTGCCAGCAGCTGGGGGGCGAAAGAGACCCAGTACTTC
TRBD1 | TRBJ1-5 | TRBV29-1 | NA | CSATTGNNQPQHF | TGCAGCGCCACGACAGGGAACAATCAGCCCCAGCATTTT
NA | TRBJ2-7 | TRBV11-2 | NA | CASSPLDWQISYEQYF | TGTGCCAGCAGCCCCCTGGATTGGCAAATCTCCTACGAGCAGTACTTC
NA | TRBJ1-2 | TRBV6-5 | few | CASSYSSSLYYGYTF | TGTGCCAGCAGTTACTCGTCCAGTCTATACTATGGCTACACCTTC
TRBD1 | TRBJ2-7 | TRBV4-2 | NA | CASSQVPGQGEYEQYF | TGTGCCAGCAGCCAAGTTCCGGGACAGGGGGAATACGAGCAGTACTTC
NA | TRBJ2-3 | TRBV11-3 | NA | CASSLLRSRTDTQYF | TGTGCCAGCAGCCTACTCCGGAGTCGCACAGATACGCAGTATTTT
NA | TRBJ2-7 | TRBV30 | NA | CAWSGLYEQYF | TGTGCCTGGAGTGGACTGTACGAGCAGTACTTC
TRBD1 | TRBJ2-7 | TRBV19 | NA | CASSPGTGGYEQYF | TGTGCCAGTAGCCCTGGGACAGGGGGGTACGAGCAGTACTTC
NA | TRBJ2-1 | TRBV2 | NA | CAGKTAASSYNEQFF | TGTGCCGGTAAGACGGCGGCTAGCTCCTACAATGAGCAGTTCTTC
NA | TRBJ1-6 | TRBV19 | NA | CASSIDLTAFRLNSPLHF | TGTGCCAGTAGTATAGATCTCACAGCTTTTCGACTTAATTCACCCCTCCACTTT
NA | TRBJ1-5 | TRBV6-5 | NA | CASTFPTTSNQPQHF | TGTGCCAGCACTTTTCCCACGACAAGCAATCAGCCCCAGCATTTT
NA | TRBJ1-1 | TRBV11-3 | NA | CASSLTLLYIKNTEAFF | TGTGCCAGCAGCTTAACCCTACTTTACATTAAGAACACTGAAGCTTTCTTT